Listed below are T cell receptor beta chains from one sample, sequenced in a study of cytomegalovirus exposure and HLA in healthy donors. Assay used: immunoSEQ multiplex PCR; TCRdb lists only in-frame clones, some missing. Among 65,000 or so clones listed, around 73% were seen once. Sequences were obtained from PBMCs. The receptors shown here come from a girl aged 10 to 17 in good health and CMV-seropositive. The CDR3 runs from the conserved cysteine through the conserved F or W. Fields, in order: clone size, J gene, V gene, D gene, CDR3 DNA, CDR3 protein. D genes are given only for firm matches. Clone size is not always given. Where it is, it says once, few, many or a class for expanded clones.

.,TRBJ2-3,TRBV6-1,TRBD2,TGTGCCAGGATACTAGCGGGGGGGCCAGATACGCAGTATTTT,CARILAGGPDTQYF
.,TRBJ2-7,TRBV6-1,TRBD1,TGTGCCAGCAGTGGAGGGCAGGGGGCGCATTACGAGCAGTACTTC,CASSGGQGAHYEQYF
.,TRBJ1-1,TRBV5-1,TRBD1,TGCGCCAGCAGGTGGGGGACAGACACTGAAGCTTTCTTT,CASRWGTDTEAFF
.,TRBJ2-5,TRBV7-2,TRBD2,TGTGCCAGCAGCTCTACAACTTACGGGACTAGCGGGCCCCAAGAGACCCAGTACTTC,CASSSTTYGTSGPQETQYF
.,TRBJ2-1,TRBV7-2,.,TGTGCCAGCAGCTCCGGGTCTTACAATGAGCAGTTCTTC,CASSSGSYNEQFF
few,TRBJ2-7,TRBV28,TRBD1,TGTGCCAGCAGTTTCGGGGGAAAGGGGACAGGGAAACTGATAAATCGTTTCGAGCAGTACTTC,CASSFGGKGTGKLINRFEQYF
.,TRBJ2-3,TRBV6-4,TRBD2,TGTGCCAGCAGCCAAACTAGCGGGAGTACAGATACGCAGTATTTT,CASSQTSGSTDTQYF
.,TRBJ1-1,TRBV4-1,TRBD1,TGCGCCAGCAGCCAAGGCCCCGGGACAGGGCCACCTGAAGCTTTCTTT,CASSQGPGTGPPEAFF
.,TRBJ2-3,TRBV6-5,TRBD2,TGTGCCAGTGGGACTAGCGGGGTGGATACGCAGTATTTT,CASGTSGVDTQYF
.,TRBJ2-7,TRBV7-8,.,TGTGCCAGCAGCTTAGCACCTAGCAGCTCCTACGAGCAGTACTTC,CASSLAPSSSYEQYF
.,TRBJ1-2,TRBV4-1,TRBD1,TGCGCCAGCAGCCAAAGGTGGGACAGGGCTCATGGCTACACCTTC,CASSQRWDRAHGYTF
.,TRBJ1-2,TRBV10-3,.,TGTGCCACCGAGACAGAGAACTATGGCTACACCTTC,CATETENYGYTF
.,TRBJ2-1,TRBV10-1,TRBD2,TGCGCCAGCAGTGGCGGGAGGTTCAATGAGCAGTTCTTC,CASSGGRFNEQFF
.,TRBJ2-5,TRBV5-1,TRBD2,TGCGCCAGCAGCCCCGGGCTTAGCGGGGGGGAGACCCAGTACTTC,CASSPGLSGGETQYF
.,TRBJ1-2,TRBV5-1,.,TGCGCCAGCAGCTACCAGGGGCCAAACTATGGCTACACCTTC,CASSYQGPNYGYTF
.,TRBJ2-1,TRBV5-3,TRBD2,TGTGCCAGAAGCTCCACAACTAGCGGGAGGGATAATGAGCAGTTCTTC,CARSSTTSGRDNEQFF
once,TRBJ1-4,TRBV6-6,.,TGTGCCAGCTATCTTGGAGGCGAAAAACTGTTTTTT,CASYLGGEKLFF
.,TRBJ2-7,TRBV2,TRBD2,TGTGCCGGGGGCGGGGGGGTGAACTACGAGCAGTACTTC,CAGGGGVNYEQYF
.,TRBJ1-1,TRBV2,.,TGTGCCAGCAGTGAGGGAGAGACTTACACTGAAGCTTTCTTT,CASSEGETYTEAFF
.,TRBJ2-6,TRBV9,.,TGTGCCAGCAGCGTAGGACACTCTGGGGCCAACGTCCTGACTTTC,CASSVGHSGANVLTF
.,TRBJ1-5,TRBV6-4,.,TGTGCCAGCAGAAGAATAAGGGGCAGGGATTATGGCAATCAGCCCCAGCATTTT,CASRRIRGRDYGNQPQHF
.,TRBJ2-5,TRBV18,.,TGTGCCAGCTCACCCATTTTGTGGGCTCAAGAGACCCAGTACTTC,CASSPILWAQETQYF
.,TRBJ1-2,TRBV29-1,.,TGCAGCGTTGACCGACAGCACTATGGCTACACCTTC,CSVDRQHYGYTF
.,TRBJ2-3,TRBV29-1,.,TGCAGCGTTCGAGAGGGATTAAGCCCAGATACGCAGTATTTT,CSVREGLSPDTQYF
.,TRBJ2-1,TRBV4-1,TRBD2,TGCGCCAGCAGCCAGACGACTAGCGGCTCCTACAATGAGCAGTTCTTC,CASSQTTSGSYNEQFF
.,TRBJ2-5,TRBV25-1,TRBD1,TGTGCCAGCAGCCGGACAGGGCAAGAGACCCAGTACTTC,CASSRTGQETQYF
once,TRBJ2-1,TRBV4-1,TRBD2,TGCGGCAGCCAAGATCTAGCGGGGGGCCTCTACAATGAGCAGTTCTTC,CGSQDLAGGLYNEQFF
few,TRBJ1-1,TRBV28,.,TGTGCCAGCAGTTACAGGGCCTACACTGAAGCTTTCTTT,CASSYRAYTEAFF
.,TRBJ2-7,TRBV5-1,TRBD1,TGCGCCAGCAGCTCGGGGACAGGGTCCTACGAGCAGTACTTC,CASSSGTGSYEQYF
.,TRBJ1-5,TRBV7-2,.,TGTGCCAGCAGCCTCTACAATCAGCCCCAGCATTTT,CASSLYNQPQHF
.,TRBJ2-3,TRBV10-3,TRBD2,TGTGCCACCACTAGCGGGAGTAACTGGGATACGCAGTATTTT,CATTSGSNWDTQYF
.,TRBJ1-5,TRBV10-3,.,TGTGCCATCAGTGAGTCGACGGGGCAGCCCCAGCATTTT,CAISESTGQPQHF
.,TRBJ1-5,TRBV4-2,.,TGTGCCAGCAGCCAAGAACGTCTCATAGCGGGGCAGCCCCAGCATTTT,CASSQERLIAGQPQHF